This T cell receptor beta chain was sequenced in a study of breast tumors, draining lymph nodes, adjacent tissues. MiXCR was run by TCRdb on the multiplex PCR reads, yielding one entry per CDR3 protein. Of 100,000 to 150,000 distinct CDR3 sequences in the sample, just under 20% were seen once. This clonotype occurred many times. Its antigen is unknown. The CDR3 length is 15 residues. The ends were cut back, 3 bases at V and 0 bases at J, with 12 bases in the middle. Per germline, CDR1 MNHNS and CDR2 SASEGT. The lymph nodes were axillary draining lymph nodes from breast cancer patients. Study results and limitations: Findings are consistent with lymph node origin and intratumoral expansion of most tumor T cells. Luminal-like breast cancer showed significantly greater tumor-nontumor repertoire similarity than basal-like breast cancer did. Tumor repertoires ranked between lymph nodes and nontumor tissue in diversity, with V and J gene preferences.

The sequence came from a female donor with breast cancer. Some clones in this sample may be carry-over from other donors' samples. Sequencing was done on a sample of axillary lymph node tissue. The chain is built from TRBV6-1 and TRBJ2-7, with D unclear. The CDR3 DNA follows: TGTGCCAGCAGTGACCTAGGATCCCCCTCCTACGAGCAGTACTTC. Encoded protein: CASSDLGSPSYEQYF.